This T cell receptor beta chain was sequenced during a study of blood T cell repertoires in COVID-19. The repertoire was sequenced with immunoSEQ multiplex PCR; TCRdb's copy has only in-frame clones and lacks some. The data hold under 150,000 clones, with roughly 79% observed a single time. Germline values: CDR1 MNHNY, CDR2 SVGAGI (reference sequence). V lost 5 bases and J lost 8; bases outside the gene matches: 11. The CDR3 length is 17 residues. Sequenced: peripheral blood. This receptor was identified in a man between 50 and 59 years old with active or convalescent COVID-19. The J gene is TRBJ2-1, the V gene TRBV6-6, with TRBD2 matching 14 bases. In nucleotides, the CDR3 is TGTGCCAGCAGTCCCTCTAGGACTAGCGGGAGGAGGGATGAGCAGTTCTTC. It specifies CASSPSRTSGRRDEQFF.